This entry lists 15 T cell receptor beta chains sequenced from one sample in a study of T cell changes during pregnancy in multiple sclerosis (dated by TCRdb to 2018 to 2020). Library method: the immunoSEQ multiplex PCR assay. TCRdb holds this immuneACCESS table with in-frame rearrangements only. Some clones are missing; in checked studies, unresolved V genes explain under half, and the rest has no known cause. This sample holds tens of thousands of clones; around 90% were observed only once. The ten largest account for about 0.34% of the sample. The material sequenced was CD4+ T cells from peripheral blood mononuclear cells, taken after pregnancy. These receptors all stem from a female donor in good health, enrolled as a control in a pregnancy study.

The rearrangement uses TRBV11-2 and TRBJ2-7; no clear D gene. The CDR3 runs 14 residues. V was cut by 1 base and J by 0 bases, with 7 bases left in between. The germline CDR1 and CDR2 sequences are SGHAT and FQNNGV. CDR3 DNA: TGTGCCAGCAGCTTAGGCAGGAACTCCTACGAGCAGTACTTC. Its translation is CASSLGRNSYEQYF. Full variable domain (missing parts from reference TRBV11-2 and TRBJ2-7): EAGVAQSPRYKIIEKRQSVAFWCNPISGHATLYWYQQILGQGPKLLIQFQNNGVVDDSQLPKDRFSAERLKGVDSTLKIQPAKLEDSAVYLCASSLGRNSYEQYFGPGTRLTVT.

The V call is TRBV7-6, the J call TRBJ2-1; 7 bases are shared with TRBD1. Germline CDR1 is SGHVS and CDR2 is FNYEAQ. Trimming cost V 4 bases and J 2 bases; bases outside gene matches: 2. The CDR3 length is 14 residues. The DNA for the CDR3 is TGTGCCAGCAGCTCGACAGGGACCTACAATGAGCAGTTCTTC. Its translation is CASSSTGTYNEQFF. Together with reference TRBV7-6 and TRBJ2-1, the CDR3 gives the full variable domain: GAGVSQSPRYKVTKRGQDVALRCDPISGHVSLYWYRQALGQGPEFLTYFNYEAQQDKSGLPNDRFSAERPEGSISTLTIQRTEQRDSAMYRCASSSTGTYNEQFFGPGTRLTVL.

CDR3 DNA: TGTGCCAGCAGTTCCCAGGACGCCCAGAGGGACACCATATATTTT. Amino acids: CASSSQDAQRDTIYF. This chain links TRBV28 with TRBJ1-3; D unresolved. The CDR3 has 15 residues. The V gene lost 4 bases and the J gene lost 8 bases, with 18 bases spanning the gap. Germline-derived CDR1 and CDR2 are MDHEN and SYDVKM.

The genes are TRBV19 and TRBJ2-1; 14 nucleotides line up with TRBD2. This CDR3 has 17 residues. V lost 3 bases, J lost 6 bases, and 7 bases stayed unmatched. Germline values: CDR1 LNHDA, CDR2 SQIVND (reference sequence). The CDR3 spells CASSIGLAGGGANEQFF. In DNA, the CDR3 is TGTGCCAGTAGTATCGGACTAGCGGGAGGCGGGGCCAATGAGCAGTTCTTC. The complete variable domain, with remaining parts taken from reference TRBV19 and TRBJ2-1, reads DGGITQSPKYLFRKEGQNVTLSCEQNLNHDAMYWYRQDPGQGLRLIYYSQIVNDFQKGDIAEGYSVSREKKESFPLTVTSAQKNPTAFYLCASSIGLAGGGANEQFFGPGTRLTVL.

This CDR3 reads CASSGFTGGRAGELFF. In DNA form, the CDR3 reads TGCGCCAGCAGCGGATTCACAGGGGGGCGGGCCGGGGAGCTGTTTTTT. The chain has TRBV10-2 and TRBJ2-2; 8 bases match TRBD1. Trimming at V came to 6 bases and at J to 6 bases, leaving 12 bases not matched to a gene. Per germline, CDR1 WSHSY and CDR2 SAAADI. CDR3 length: 16 amino acids.

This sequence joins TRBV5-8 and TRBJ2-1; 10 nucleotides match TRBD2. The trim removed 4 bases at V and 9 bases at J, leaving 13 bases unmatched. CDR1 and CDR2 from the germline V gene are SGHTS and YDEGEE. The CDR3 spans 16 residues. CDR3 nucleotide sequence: TGTGCCAGCAGCACCGGGCAGCTAGCGGGGGAATTTGAGCAGTTCTTC. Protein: CASSTGQLAGEFEQFF.

CDR3 nucleotides: TGTGCCACCACAGGGGACGCAGGAAACTATGGCTACACCTTC. Amino acid sequence: CATTGDAGNYGYTF. The rearrangement links TRBV6-1 to TRBJ1-2; 7 bases fit TRBD1. V lost 10 bases to trimming and J lost 2 bases; unmatched junction nucleotides: 10. CDR3 size: 14 residues. Germline loops: CDR1 MNHNS, CDR2 SASEGT.

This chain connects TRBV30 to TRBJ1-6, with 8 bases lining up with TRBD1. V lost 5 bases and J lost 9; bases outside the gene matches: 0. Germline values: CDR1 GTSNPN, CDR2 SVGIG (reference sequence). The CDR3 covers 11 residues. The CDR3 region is CAWDRGSPLHF. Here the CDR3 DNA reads TGTGCCTGGGACAGGGGTTCACCCCTCCACTTT.

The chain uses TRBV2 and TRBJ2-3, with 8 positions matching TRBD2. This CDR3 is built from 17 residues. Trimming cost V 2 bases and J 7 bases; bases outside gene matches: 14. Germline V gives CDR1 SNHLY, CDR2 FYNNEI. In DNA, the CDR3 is TGTGCCAGCAGTGAACCCGGGGGGGGGCTCGGCTTTTATACGCAGTATTTT. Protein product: CASSEPGGGLGFYTQYF.

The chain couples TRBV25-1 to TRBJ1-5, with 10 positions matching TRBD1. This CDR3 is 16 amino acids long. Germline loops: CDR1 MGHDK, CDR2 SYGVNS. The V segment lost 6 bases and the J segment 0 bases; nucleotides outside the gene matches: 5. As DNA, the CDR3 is TGTGCCAGCAGCGGACAGGGGGTTCGTAGCAATCAGCCCCAGCATTTT. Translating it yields CASSGQGVRSNQPQHF.

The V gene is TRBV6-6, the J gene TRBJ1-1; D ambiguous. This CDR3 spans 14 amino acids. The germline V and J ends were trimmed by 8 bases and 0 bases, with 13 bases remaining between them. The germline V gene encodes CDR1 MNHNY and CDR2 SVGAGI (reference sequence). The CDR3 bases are TGTGCCAGCGCTCTAGACGACCTGAACACTGAAGCTTTCTTT. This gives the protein CASALDDLNTEAFF.

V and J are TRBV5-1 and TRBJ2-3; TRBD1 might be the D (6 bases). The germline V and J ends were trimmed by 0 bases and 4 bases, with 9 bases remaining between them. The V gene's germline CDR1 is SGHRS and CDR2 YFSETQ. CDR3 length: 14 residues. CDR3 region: CASSLDRVPDTQYF. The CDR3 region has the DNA TGCGCCAGCAGCTTGGACAGGGTCCCAGATACGCAGTATTTT. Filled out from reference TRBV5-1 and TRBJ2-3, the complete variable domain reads KAGVTQTPRYLIKTRGQQVTLSCSPISGHRSVSWYQQTPGQGLQFLFEYFSETQRNKGNFPGRFSGRQFSNSRSEMNVSTLELGDSALYLCASSLDRVPDTQYFGPGTRLTVL.

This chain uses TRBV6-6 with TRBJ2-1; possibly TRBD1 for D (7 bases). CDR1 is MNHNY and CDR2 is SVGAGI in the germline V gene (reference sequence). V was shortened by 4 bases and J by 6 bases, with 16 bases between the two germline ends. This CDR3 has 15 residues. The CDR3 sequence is CASSSYDREANEQFF. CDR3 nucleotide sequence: TGTGCCAGCAGTTCATACGACAGGGAGGCCAATGAGCAGTTCTTC.

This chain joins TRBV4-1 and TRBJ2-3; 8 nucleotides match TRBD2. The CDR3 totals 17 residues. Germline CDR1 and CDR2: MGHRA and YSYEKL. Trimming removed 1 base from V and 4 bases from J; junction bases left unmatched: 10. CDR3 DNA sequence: TGCGCCAGCAGCCAAGGAGTGTCGGGAGGGCTCCCAGATACGCAGTATTTT. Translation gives CASSQGVSGGLPDTQYF.

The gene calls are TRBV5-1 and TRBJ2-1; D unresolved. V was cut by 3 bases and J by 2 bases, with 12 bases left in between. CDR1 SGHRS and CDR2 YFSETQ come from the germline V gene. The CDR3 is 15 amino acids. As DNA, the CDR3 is TGCGCCAGCAGCTCAGGCGCTGCCGCCTACAATGAGCAGTTCTTC. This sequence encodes CASSSGAAAYNEQFF.